One and the same sample provided the 9 T cell receptor beta chains below, sequenced in a study of blood T cell repertoires in COVID-19. Data came from immunoSEQ multiplex PCR; TCRdb stores just in-frame clones and leaves some out. The sample includes roughly 340,000 clones, roughly 86% of them seen just once. The sample comprised peripheral blood. These receptors originate from a woman in her 70s with COVID-19, enrolled during active disease.

The rearrangement joins TRBV2 to TRBJ2-7, with 11 positions matching TRBD1. With 8 bases clipped from V and 4 bases from J, the junction kept 10 bases outside the gene matches. Per the germline V gene, CDR1 is SNHLY and CDR2 is FYNNEI. This CDR3 is built from 15 residues. The CDR3 nucleotides are TGTGCCAGCTGCAACGAAGGACAGGGGGCATACGAGCAGTACTTC. Its protein product is CASCNEGQGAYEQYF.

This chain links TRBV7-2 with TRBJ2-5; the match to TRBD1 covers 9 bases. Germline-derived CDR1 and CDR2 are SGHTA and FQGNSA. The J segment lost 7 bases and the V segment lost 4 bases, leaving 7 bases of the junction unmatched. The CDR3 length is 14 residues. The CDR3 DNA follows: TGTGCCAGCAGCTCGACAGGGGGTAAAGTGACCCAGTACTTC. It encodes CASSSTGGKVTQYF.

V is TRBV6-5 and J is TRBJ2-3; D remains ambiguous. V was pared by 8 bases and J by 1 base, with 10 bases between. The germline gives CDR1 MNHEY, CDR2 SVGAGI. The CDR3 sequence is 13 residues long. The CDR3 is CASSGRGTDTQYF. CDR3 in DNA: TGTGCCAGCTCCGGTCGGGGCACAGATACGCAGTATTTT.

A remark on this clone: Within the sample, other DNA sequences also encode this same CDR3. The chain recombines TRBV30 with TRBJ1-2; D unclear. V lost 1 base and J lost 4, with 4 bases in between. The germline V gene has CDR1 GTSNPN and CDR2 SVGIG (reference sequence). The CDR3 is 11 amino acids. As DNA, the CDR3 is TGTGCCTGGAGTGACGGCTATGGCTACACCTTC. Translating it yields CAWSDGYGYTF. The full variable domain, rest sourced from reference TRBV30 and TRBJ1-2, is SQTIHQWPATLVQPVGSPLSLECTVEGTSNPNLYWYRQAAGRGLQLLFYSVGIGQISSEVPQNLSASRPQDRQFILSSKKLLLSDSGFYLCAWSDGYGYTFGSGTRLTVV.

This clone was detected only once. The gene calls are TRBV18 and TRBJ2-7, with D possibly TRBD1 on 5 matching bases. The CDR3 sequence is 15 residues long. V shed 5 bases and J shed 0 bases, with 14 bases lying between them. Germline V gene sequence: CDR1 KGHSH, CDR2 LQKENI. CDR3 DNA sequence: TGTGCCAGCTCAGAAACAGGTGTGACCTCCTACGAGCAGTACTTC. Amino acid sequence: CASSETGVTSYEQYF. Supplemented by reference TRBV18 and TRBJ2-7, the full variable domain reads NAGVMQNPRHLVRRRGQEARLRCSPMKGHSHVYWYRQLPEEGLKFMVYLQKENIIDESGMPKERFSAEFPKEGPSILRIQQVVRGDSAAYFCASSETGVTSYEQYFGPGTRLTVT.

The rearrangement links TRBV5-5 to TRBJ1-5; maybe TRBD1 (6 bases). Germline values: CDR1 SGHKS, CDR2 YYEKEE (reference sequence). Trimming took off 0 bases at V and 2 bases at J, with 21 bases between the two ends. The CDR3 loop spans 19 amino acids. The CDR3 loop reads CASSLALLAGAGGNQPQHF. Written as DNA, the CDR3 is TGTGCCAGCAGCTTGGCCTTATTGGCAGGGGCCGGAGGCAATCAGCCCCAGCATTTT.

This chain connects TRBV7-9 to TRBJ1-4; D perhaps matches TRBD1 (5 bases). The germline gives CDR1 SEHNR, CDR2 FQNEAQ (reference sequence). V lost 6 bases to trimming and J lost 7 bases, with 21 bases between them. CDR3 length equals 16 residues. Here the CDR3 reads CASRVGRTFGGEKLFF. For the CDR3, the DNA is TGTGCCAGCAGGGTCGGTAGGACATTTGGCGGTGAAAAACTGTTTTTT.

The chain is built from TRBV9 and TRBJ2-2; possible D gene TRBD2, 6 bases. Between the trimmed V and J ends, which lost 3 bases and 7 bases, there was a span of 13 bases. The CDR3 is 14 amino acids. Germline V gene data show CDR1 as SGDLS and CDR2 as YYNGEE. The CDR3 spells CASSGGWGGGELFF. CDR3 sequence (DNA): TGTGCCAGCAGCGGAGGATGGGGAGGCGGGGAGCTGTTTTTT.

This clone has a handful of counts. The rearrangement uses TRBV5-1 and TRBJ1-5; D not certain. The V gene lost 2 bases and the J gene lost 2 bases, with 8 bases spanning the gap. This CDR3 has 14 residues. Germline CDR1 is SGHRS and CDR2 is YFSETQ. The CDR3 DNA sequence: TGCGCCAGCAGCTTCGGTCACGGCAATCAGCCCCAGCATTTT. Amino acids: CASSFGHGNQPQHF.